This note documents a single TCR beta chain sequence. Its binding antigen is unknown. Qualities for individual bases were not recorded, and no much larger clone is one base off. This entry is derived from a study of control samples from healthy donors and cancer patients (dated by TCRdb to the early 2020s). Library method: the immunoSEQ multiplex PCR assay. Entries here come from immuneACCESS through TCRdb and include only in-frame sequences with V and J called. Some clones fail to appear in such tables; in the studies checked, an unresolved V gene covers under half of the shortfall, and the cause of the remainder is unknown. This sample lists approximately 87,000 clones; 75% to 95% were detected once. Under 20% of the sample is taken by the ten largest. V lost 5 bases and J lost 4 bases; the stretch between them is 6 bases long. The germline V gene (reference sequence) gives CDR1 as LNHDA and CDR2 as SQIVND. The CDR3, cysteine through phenylalanine, is 12 amino acids long. The CDR3 DNA has 36 bases and is translated from base 1.

The chain was built from TRBV19 and TRBJ1-3; the best D guess is TRBD1, with 5 bases matching. The sequence came from a man aged 50 or older in good health. Sequencing was carried out using blood. The CDR3 corresponds to CASSGTGNTIYF. The DNA sequence is TGTGCCAGTAGTGGGACCGGAAACACCATATATTTT.